The 18 T cell receptor beta chains in this list originate from one sample, sequenced in a study of T cell changes during pregnancy in multiple sclerosis. Clones were sequenced by immunoSEQ multiplex PCR, and TCRdb holds only the in-frame ones, with some missing. The data contain tens of thousands of clones, roughly 94% of them seen just once; the ten biggest clones take up roughly 0.19%. Here the sequenced sample was CD4+ T cells from peripheral blood mononuclear cells, taken in the second trimester of pregnancy. These receptors were obtained from a female donor with multiple sclerosis, enrolled in a pregnancy study.

The chain joins TRBV9 to TRBJ2-3; unclear D gene. Per the germline V gene, CDR1 is SGDLS and CDR2 is YYNGEE. Trimming left V 0 bases short and J 4 bases short, with 15 bases between. The CDR3 is 16 residues long. CDR3 sequence: CASSVGAVQFSDTQYF. The CDR3 DNA is TGTGCCAGCAGCGTAGGCGCGGTGCAGTTTTCAGATACGCAGTATTTT.

This CDR3 is CASRGGRKPEQYF. The DNA for the CDR3 is TGTGCCAGCAGGGGGGGGAGAAAACCCGAGCAGTACTTC. J is TRBJ2-7 and V is TRBV27, with TRBD2 identical over 7 bases. The CDR3 totals 13 residues. The trim removed 6 bases at V and 6 bases at J, leaving 8 bases unmatched. CDR1 is MNHEY and CDR2 is SMNVEV in the germline V gene (reference sequence).

The chain links TRBV7-2 to TRBJ1-1, with 9 bases identical to TRBD1. The CDR3 consists of 16 residues. Trimming took 1 base from V and 4 from J; bases not matched to a gene: 7. CDR1 is SGHTA, CDR2 FQGNSA, per germline. The CDR3 spells CASSLGPGQGGTEAFF. CDR3 DNA: TGTGCCAGCAGCTTAGGCCCGGGACAGGGAGGCACTGAAGCTTTCTTT.

The chain has TRBV7-3 and TRBJ1-2; 7 bases are a match to TRBD1. The CDR3 runs 13 residues. Trimming removed 6 bases from V and 7 bases from J; junction bases left unmatched: 8. Germline V gene data show CDR1 as SGHTA and CDR2 as FQGTGA. Here the CDR3 DNA reads TGTGCCAGCAGTCTCGGGGCAGGGGGTGGCTACACCTTC. This codes for CASSLGAGGGYTF.

The gene calls are TRBV28 and TRBJ1-2; no clear D gene. V lost 5 bases to trimming and J lost 6 bases, with 7 bases between them. CDR1 is MDHEN and CDR2 is SYDVKM in the germline V gene. This CDR3 is 11 amino acids long. This CDR3 reads CASSPLHGYTF. The CDR3 DNA reads TGTGCCAGCAGTCCCCTCCATGGCTACACCTTC.

The rearrangement uses TRBV2 and TRBJ1-4; 7 bases map to TRBD1. Trimming took 9 bases from V and 0 from J; bases not matched to a gene: 10. This CDR3 has 16 amino acids. Germline CDR1 is SNHLY and CDR2 is FYNNEI. CDR3 in DNA: TGTGCCAGATTGCGGGACAGAAGTACAACTAATGAAAAACTGTTTTTT. Residues: CARLRDRSTTNEKLFF. Complete variable domain (other parts from reference TRBV2 and TRBJ1-4): EPEVTQTPSHQVTQMGQEVILRCVPISNHLYFYWYRQILGQKVEFLVSFYNNEISEKSEIFDDQFSVERPDGSNFTLKIRSTKLEDSAMYFCARLRDRSTTNEKLFFGSGTQLSVL.

The rearrangement links TRBV5-6 to TRBJ2-7; a possible D gene is TRBD1 (5 bases). CDR3 length: 14 amino acids. V shed 4 bases and J shed 7 bases, with 18 bases lying between them. Germline CDR1 SGHDT, CDR2 YYEEEE. The CDR3 spells CASSRPGRPGEQYF. Written as DNA, the CDR3 is TGTGCCAGCAGCCGGCCCGGCCGGCCAGGGGAGCAGTACTTC. Variable domain in full (rest from reference TRBV5-6 and TRBJ2-7): DAGVTQSPTHLIKTRGQQVTLRCSPKSGHDTVSWYQQALGQGPQFIFQYYEEEERQRGNFPDRFSGHQFPNYSSELNVNALLLGDSALYLCASSRPGRPGEQYFGPGTRLTVT.

The V gene is TRBV29-1, the J gene TRBJ2-3; tentatively, D is TRBD2 (6 bases). Trimming pared 5 bases from V and 2 bases from J, leaving 14 bases between. Germline V gene data show CDR1 as SQVTM and CDR2 as ANQGSEA. The CDR3 is made up of 14 amino acids. CDR3 amino acids: CSVPGLLITDTQYF. The CDR3 region has the DNA TGCAGCGTTCCGGGACTCCTAATCACAGATACGCAGTATTTT.

The chain has TRBV6-5 and TRBJ1-3; TRBD1 agrees at 7 bases. Per germline, CDR1 MNHEY and CDR2 SVGAGI. The trim removed 6 bases at V and 2 bases at J, leaving 4 bases unmatched. This CDR3 spans 14 amino acids. This CDR3 is CASRPTGTGNTIYF. The CDR3 DNA reads as TGTGCCAGCAGACCGACAGGGACTGGAAACACCATATATTTT.

The chain is built from TRBV18 and TRBJ1-1; 8 nucleotides agree with TRBD1. The CDR3 contains 15 residues. Germline V gene lookup returns CDR1 KGHSH and CDR2 LQKENI. Germline trimming cut 6 bases from V and 1 base from J; bases unmatched to any gene: 7. The CDR3 sequence is CASSPVGTGNTEAFF. The CDR3, as DNA: TGTGCCAGCTCTCCCGTAGGGACAGGGAACACTGAAGCTTTCTTT.

The rearrangement uses TRBV7-7 and TRBJ2-2; D unresolved. The CDR3 is 12 amino acids. V was trimmed by 6 bases and J by 4 bases, leaving 6 bases between them. CDR1 is SSHAT and CDR2 is FNYEAQ in the germline V gene (reference sequence). CDR3 DNA: TGTGCCAGCAGGAGAGGCACCGGGGAGCTGTTTTTT. Amino acid sequence: CASRRGTGELFF.

This CDR3 reads CASSIGVAGGMNEQFF. The CDR3 nucleotides are TGTGCCAGTAGTATAGGAGTAGCGGGAGGTATGAATGAGCAGTTCTTC. The chain couples TRBV19 to TRBJ2-1; 10 nucleotides line up with TRBD2. Germline V gene data show CDR1 as LNHDA and CDR2 as SQIVND (reference sequence). The V and J ends lost 1 base and 7 bases, in that order; junction bases with no gene match: 7. The CDR3 consists of 16 residues.

The chain carries TRBV4-1 and TRBJ1-3; perhaps TRBD1 as D (5 bases). This CDR3 is built from 18 residues. Between the trimmed V and J ends, which lost 2 bases and 4 bases, there was a span of 21 bases. Germline V gene data show CDR1 as MGHRA and CDR2 as YSYEKL. Here the CDR3 reads CASSQPDMGFSRGNTIYF. In DNA form, the CDR3 reads TGCGCCAGCAGCCAACCGGACATGGGGTTTAGTCGAGGAAACACCATATATTTT.

This clone was recorded once. The rearrangement joins TRBV6-5 to TRBJ2-6; tentatively, D is TRBD1 (6 bases). Germline V lookup: CDR1 MNHEY, CDR2 SVGAGI. CDR3 length: 16 amino acids. V lost 2 bases and J 2 bases, leaving 10 bases between the germline ends. CDR3 loop: CASSYITGTGANVLTF. The CDR3 nucleotides are TGTGCCAGCAGTTACATAACAGGGACTGGGGCCAACGTCCTGACTTTC.

CDR3: CASSTSRTGANQPQHF. The CDR3 bases are TGTGCCAGTAGTACATCGAGGACAGGGGCAAATCAGCCCCAGCATTTT. The genes are TRBV19 and TRBJ1-5, with 9 bases matching TRBD1. Per germline, CDR1 LNHDA and CDR2 SQIVND (reference sequence). The CDR3 sequence is 16 residues long. V lost 4 bases to trimming and J lost 4 bases; unmatched junction nucleotides: 8.

The chain uses TRBV6-4 and TRBJ2-1; 7 nucleotides line up with TRBD2. The CDR3 runs 15 residues. Per the germline V gene, CDR1 is MRHNA and CDR2 is SNTAGT. Germline trimming cut 1 base from V and 7 bases from J; bases unmatched to any gene: 7. In nucleotides, the CDR3 is TGTGCCAGCAGTGACTTCGCGGGAGTTGGGAATGAGCAGTTCTTC. Residues: CASSDFAGVGNEQFF.

This clone appeared a single time. The rearrangement uses TRBV9 and TRBJ1-2; TRBD1 is a possible D gene (6 bases). V lost 8 bases and J lost 2, with 10 bases in between. The CDR3 covers 12 residues. Germline loops: CDR1 SGDLS, CDR2 YYNGEE. The CDR3 here is CASRQGNYGYTF. The DNA for the CDR3 is TGTGCCAGTAGGCAGGGGAACTATGGCTACACCTTC. Filled out from reference TRBV9 and TRBJ1-2, the complete variable domain reads DSGVTQTPKHLITATGQRVTLRCSPRSGDLSVYWYQQSLDQGLQFLIQYYNGEERAKGNILERFSAQQFPDLHSELNLSSLELGDSALYFCASRQGNYGYTFGSGTRLTVV.

This rearrangement joins TRBV20-1 to TRBJ2-5, with no clear D. V lost 5 bases to trimming and J lost 9 bases, with 7 bases between them. The CDR3 spans 9 residues. Germline V lookup: CDR1 DFQATT, CDR2 SNEGSKA (reference sequence). CDR3 loop: CSASRAQYF. The CDR3 DNA sequence: TGCAGTGCTTCCCGGGCCCAGTACTTC.